The 23 T cell receptor beta chains given below trace back to one sample, sequenced in a study of T cells in women clearing cervical HPV infection. Repertoires were generated with immunoSEQ multiplex PCR, while TCRdb's copy carries only in-frame clones and drops some. The table for this sample gives about 46,000 clones. The sequencing sample was made of blood buffy coat. The receptors derive from a woman between 18 and 75 years old with a cervical HPV16 infection that either progressed to CIN3+ or cleared (not recorded which).

As for this clone: A read error may account for a junction end that differs from germline. The CDR3 is cut off 3 residues early in the read; its end comes from the germline J gene. V usage is TRBV7-8 and J usage is TRBJ2-5; 11 bases line up with TRBD2. Germline V lookup: CDR1 SGHVS, CDR2 FQNEAQ. The CDR3 totals 15 residues. The chain's CDR3 is CASSIAGGTQETQYF. CDR3 DNA (partial): TGTGCCAGCAGCATAGCGGGGGGGACGCAAGAGACC.

As regards this clone: Read data end 3 residues before the CDR3 end; the end is taken from the germline J gene. The chain joins TRBV6-2 or TRBV6-3 to TRBJ2-3, with no clear D. The germline V gene encodes CDR1 MNHEY and CDR2 SVGEGT. The CDR3 is 12 residues long. Trimming removed 6 bases at V and 6 bases at J, with 10 bases between. The CDR3 spells CASSRPRDTQYF. CDR3 DNA, as far as it was read: TGTGCCAGCAGCCGACCCAGGGATACG.

For this clone: The DNA ends 3 residues before the CDR3 does, and the rest of the CDR3 is filled in from the germline J gene. The chain is built from TRBV6-1 and TRBJ1-2; TRBD1 agrees at 7 bases. V lost 1 base and J lost 5; bases outside the gene matches: 4. Per germline, CDR1 MNHNS and CDR2 SASEGT. The CDR3 sequence is 14 residues long. This CDR3 reads CASSEEAGGYGYTF. The part of the CDR3 DNA that was read is TGTGCCAGCAGTGAAGAGGCAGGGGGGTATGGC.

With regard to this clone: The read ends 3 residues before the CDR3 terminus; that terminus is restored from the germline J gene. The chain employs TRBV5-1 and TRBJ2-3, with D perhaps TRBD2 (6 bases). The CDR3 length is 16 residues. Germline CDR1 and CDR2: SGHRS and YFSETQ. Trimming left V 3 bases short and J 2 bases short, with 16 bases between. This chain's CDR3 is CASSSLAAQPTDTQYF. The part of the CDR3 DNA that was read is TGCGCCAGCAGCTCCTTAGCGGCCCAACCCACAGATACG.

In regard to this clone: The sequence runs out 3 residues before the end of the CDR3; the remainder is reconstructed from the germline J gene. The V gene is TRBV30, the J gene TRBJ2-7; D is unclear. The germline V gene has CDR1 GTSNPN and CDR2 SVGIG (reference sequence). V was shortened by 3 bases and J by 4 bases, with 13 bases between the two germline ends. The CDR3 extends over 13 amino acids. CDR3 DNA (partial): TGTGCCTGGAGCCTAATGTTAGAGTACGAG. It yields the protein CAWSLMLEYE. The entire CDR3 sequence reads CAWSLMLEYEQYF.

Worth noting for this clone: The DNA ends 3 residues before the CDR3 does, and the rest of the CDR3 is filled in from the germline J gene. This chain uses TRBV19 with TRBJ2-5; D is tentatively TRBD1 or TRBD2 (5 bases each). The CDR3 extends over 15 amino acids. Germline values: CDR1 LNHDA, CDR2 SQIVND (reference sequence). Trimming took off 7 bases at V and 3 bases at J, with 18 bases between the two ends. Partial CDR3 DNA: TGTGCCAGTACCGGATGGGGCCAGGGAGAAGAGACC. Its translation: CASTGWGQGEET. The full CDR3 protein reads CASTGWGQGEETQYF. Full variable domain (outside the CDR3, taken from reference TRBV19 and TRBJ2-5): DGGITQSPKYLFRKEGQNVTLSCEQNLNHDAMYWYRQDPGQGLRLIYYSQIVNDFQKGDIAEGYSVSREKKESFPLTVTSAQKNPTAFYLCASTGWGQGEETQYFGPGTRLLVL.

In the case of this clone: The observed sequence ends 3 residues before the CDR3 terminus, with the missing tail filled in from the germline J gene. V usage is TRBV5-4 and J usage is TRBJ2-3; D call uncertain. The CDR3 extends over 15 amino acids. V gave up 0 bases and J gave up 6 bases, with 14 bases separating them. The germline gives CDR1 SGHNT, CDR2 YYREEE (reference sequence). The chain's CDR3 is CASSLAIVGSDTQYF. The sequenced CDR3 bases are TGTGCCAGCAGCTTGGCCATAGTTGGTAGCGATACG.

As to this clone: The read ends 3 residues early relative to the CDR3; the germline J gene fills the gap. Other DNA sequences within the sample encode an identical CDR3. The chain is built from TRBV19 and TRBJ1-2; the D is unclear. The CDR3 has 11 residues. Trimming took 1 base from V and 7 from J, leaving 4 bases between them. The germline V gene has CDR1 LNHDA and CDR2 SQIVND (reference sequence). The CDR3 bases that were read are TGTGCCAGTAGTATAGCGGGTGGC. Its translation: CASSIAGG. The CDR3 in full is CASSIAGGYTF.

The CDR3 DNA, read in part, is TGTGCCATCAGTGACTACCCCTACGAG. Protein: CAISDYPYE. The entire CDR3 protein is CAISDYPYEQYF. The chain couples TRBV10-3 to TRBJ2-7, with D unresolved. The sequenced fragment ends 3 residues before the CDR3 boundary, so the rest is inferred from the germline J gene. Germline V gene sequence: CDR1 ENHRY, CDR2 SYGVKD. This CDR3 region has 12 residues. V lost 3 bases and J lost 2, with 5 bases in between.

In the case of this clone: With the read ending 3 residues before the CDR3 end, the germline J gene is used to fill in that end. The chain recombines TRBV6-2 or TRBV6-3 with TRBJ2-3; TRBD1 is a possible D gene (5 bases). The V gene's germline CDR1 is MNHEY and CDR2 SVGEGT. Between the trimmed V and J ends, which lost 4 bases and 3 bases, there was a span of 20 bases. The CDR3 has 17 amino acids. CDR3 sequence reads: CASSSPVAREGTDTQYF. The covered CDR3 bases are TGTGCCAGCAGTTCCCCAGTCGCCAGGGAAGGAACAGATACG.

About this clone itself: The read halts 3 residues ahead of the CDR3 end, with the missing end drawn from the germline J gene. The chain combines TRBV6-1 with TRBJ2-3, with 7 bases fitting TRBD2. The V segment lost 4 bases and the J segment 2 bases; nucleotides outside the gene matches: 9. CDR3 length: 16 amino acids. Germline V gene sequence: CDR1 MNHNS, CDR2 SASEGT. The CDR3 is CASSGSAGYITDTQYF. The CDR3 bases that were read are TGTGCCAGCAGTGGATCAGCGGGATATATCACAGATACG.

A note on this clone: The read finishes 3 residues shy of the CDR3 end, and the germline J gene is used to complete it. V is TRBV5-6 and J is TRBJ2-1; 9 bases are a match to TRBD2. Losses at the gene ends were 0 bases for V and 7 bases for J; bases not matched to a gene: 5. The CDR3 covers 15 residues. Germline assignment: CDR1 SGHDT and CDR2 YYEEEE. The CDR3 bases that were read are TGTGCCAGCAGCTTGGACGCGGGAGGGCCTAATGAG. This translates into CASSLDAGGPNE. From start to end, the CDR3 is CASSLDAGGPNEQFF.

As for this clone: The sequenced fragment ends 3 residues before the CDR3 boundary, so the rest is inferred from the germline J gene. V is TRBV7-9 and J is TRBJ2-7; no reliable D call. V was shortened by 6 bases and J by 6 bases, with 6 bases between the two germline ends. Germline loops: CDR1 SEHNR, CDR2 FQNEAQ (reference sequence). The length of the CDR3 is 10 residues. Partial CDR3 DNA: TGTGCCAGCAGTTCAGGCGAG. It codes for CASSSGE. The entire CDR3 is CASSSGEQYF.

Note on this clone: The CDR3 extends 3 residues past the end of the read, so its final part is completed from the germline J gene. V usage is TRBV10-3 and J usage is TRBJ1-6, with 10 bases lining up with TRBD1. V lost 4 bases and J lost 11; bases outside the gene matches: 14. Germline CDR1 is ENHRY and CDR2 is SYGVKD. CDR3 length: 17 residues. Here the CDR3 reads CAISGITTGQGGAPLHF. The part of the CDR3 DNA that was read is TGTGCCATCAGTGGGATTACGACAGGACAGGGGGGTGCACCC.

A remark on this clone: The read terminates 3 residues ahead of where the CDR3 ends, so the germline J gene completes it. The rearrangement joins TRBV7-3 to TRBJ2-5; D gene uncertain. Trimming took 1 base from V and 5 from J, leaving 8 bases between them. The CDR3 covers 13 residues. Germline-derived CDR1 and CDR2 are SGHTA and FQGTGA. CDR3 region: CASSLNPSETQYF. The sequenced part of the CDR3 DNA is TGTGCCAGCAGCTTAAATCCGTCGGAGACC.

As for this clone: The read gets to within 3 residues of the CDR3 end, and the germline J gene fills in the rest. The chain has TRBV19 and TRBJ1-1; 8 nucleotides line up with TRBD1. V was clipped by 7 bases and J by 5 bases; unmatched bases: 12. Germline V gives CDR1 LNHDA, CDR2 SQIVND (reference sequence). The CDR3 length is 15 residues. The sequenced part of the CDR3 DNA is TGTGCCAGTACCCTCTTTCAGGGGGCTGATACTGAA. It is translated as CASTLFQGADTE. The CDR3 in its entirety is CASTLFQGADTEAFF.

With regard to this clone: Read coverage stops 3 residues before the CDR3 terminus; the germline J gene supplies the remainder. The gene calls are TRBV15 and TRBJ1-1; the D is unclear. The V and J ends lost 5 bases and 0 bases respectively, with 7 bases between them. Per germline, CDR1 LNHNV and CDR2 YYDKDF (reference sequence). The CDR3 is 13 residues long. The CDR3 DNA, read in part, is TGTGCCACCAGCGCAGGAATGAACACTGAA. Translating gives CATSAGMNTE. From start to end, the CDR3 is CATSAGMNTEAFF.

Of note for this clone: The read falls 3 residues short of the CDR3 end, and the missing part is taken from the germline J gene. V and J are TRBV7-3 and TRBJ2-2; D is possibly TRBD2 (5 bases). Trimming cost V 4 bases and J 1 base, with 7 bases left between them. CDR1 and CDR2 (germline): SGHTA, FQGTGA. The CDR3 is 14 residues long. CDR3 protein: CASSYGLNTGELFF. The sequenced CDR3 bases are TGTGCCAGCAGCTACGGACTGAACACCGGGGAG.

Turning to this clone: Read data end 3 residues before the CDR3 end; the end is taken from the germline J gene. The gene calls are TRBV6-1 and TRBJ1-5; D is possibly TRBD1 (6 bases). Germline values: CDR1 MNHNS, CDR2 SASEGT. The CDR3 runs 14 residues. V was trimmed by 4 bases and J by 7 bases, leaving 14 bases between them. The CDR3 protein is CASSAVEDRQPQHF. CDR3 DNA (partial): TGTGCCAGCAGTGCCGTTGAAGACAGGCAGCCC.

Regarding this clone: The missing CDR3 end, 3 residues past where the read stops, is filled in from the germline J gene. V is TRBV30 and J is TRBJ2-3; D perhaps matches TRBD2 (5 bases). The CDR3 runs to 13 residues. V was clipped by 2 bases and J by 4 bases, with 10 bases between them. CDR1 and CDR2 from the germline V gene are GTSNPN and SVGIG (reference sequence). CDR3 amino acids: CAWSNRGPDTQYF. The CDR3 DNA, read in part, is TGTGCCTGGAGTAATCGCGGGCCAGATACG. Full variable domain (outside the CDR3, taken from reference TRBV30 and TRBJ2-3): SQTIHQWPATLVQPVGSPLSLECTVEGTSNPNLYWYRQAAGRGLQLLFYSVGIGQISSEVPQNLSASRPQDRQFILSSKKLLLSDSGFYLCAWSNRGPDTQYFGPGTRLTVL.

Worth noting for this clone: Read coverage stops 3 residues before the CDR3 terminus; the germline J gene supplies the remainder. The chain employs TRBV19 and TRBJ2-3; D may be TRBD2 (5 bases). The CDR3 runs to 15 residues. Germline loops: CDR1 LNHDA, CDR2 SQIVND (reference sequence). The CDR3 bases that were read are TGTGCCAGTAGTATGGTGGTTACTAGTCAAGAGACG. Its protein product is CASSMVVTSQET. The whole CDR3 protein is CASSMVVTSQETQYF. The full variable domain, with the rest looked up from reference TRBV19 and TRBJ2-3, is DGGITQSPKYLFRKEGQNVTLSCEQNLNHDAMYWYRQDPGQGLRLIYYSQIVNDFQKGDIAEGYSVSREKKESFPLTVTSAQKNPTAFYLCASSMVVTSQETQYFGPGTRLTVL.

Worth noting for this clone: The DNA ends 3 residues before the CDR3 does, and the rest of the CDR3 is filled in from the germline J gene. The rearrangement joins TRBV23-1 to TRBJ2-2; TRBD1 agrees at 9 bases. TRBV23-1 counts as an open reading frame of uncertain function. This CDR3 is 14 amino acids long. The part of the CDR3 DNA that was read is TGCGCCAGCAGTCAAGGGACAGGGCGAGAAAAG. Protein: CASSQGTGREK. The entire CDR3 reads CASSQGTGREKLFF.

CDR3 DNA, as far as it was read: TGTGCCAGTAGTAATCTGGCCCAGGGCGTGGGC. Amino acids: CASSNLAQGVG. The entire CDR3 reads CASSNLAQGVGYTF. The chain links TRBV19 to TRBJ1-2; possibly TRBD1 for D (5 bases). The sequence runs out 3 residues before the end of the CDR3; the remainder is reconstructed from the germline J gene. The CDR3 extends over 14 amino acids. Germline V lookup: CDR1 LNHDA, CDR2 SQIVND (reference sequence).